This T cell receptor (beta chain) derives from a study of blood T cells in healthy people across ages. For the study at large: Template switching captured about one barcoded beta molecule per two T cells.

It was with a sample-barcoded 5' primer and a J-beta primer mix that a second PCR of roughly 7 to 12 cycles was run. Each of the cDNA molecules was tagged by a template-switch adaptor with 12 random nucleotides. TCRdb re-derived calls from the 5' RACE reads in MiXCR, one entry per CDR3 protein. The sample holds about 1.1 million distinct CDR3 sequences, 35% to 40% seen once. The study isolated at least 6 million PBMCs from each sample. Total RNA, at least 5.5 micrograms per sample, was extracted from PBMCs. CDR3 size: 16 residues. The junction had 14 bases not matched to a gene; V was cut back by 5 bases and J by 7 bases. Germline values: CDR1 LGHNT, CDR2 FRNRAP.

The specimen was blood. V is TRBV12-5 and J is TRBJ1-2; 9 nucleotides align to TRBD1. This TCR was sampled from a man between 18 and 29 years old in good health. CDR3 DNA sequence: TGTGCTAGTGGTCATGGGACAGGGAGTTATTTCGGTGGCTACACCTTC. Protein: CASGHGTGSYFGGYTF. Complete variable domain (other parts from reference TRBV12-5 and TRBJ1-2): DARVTQTPRHKVTEMGQEVTMRCQPILGHNTVFWYRQTMMQGLELLAYFRNRAPLDDSGMPKDRFSAEMPDATLATLKIQPSEPRDSAVYFCASGHGTGSYFGGYTFGSGTRLTVV.